A single T cell receptor (beta chain) is shown here with its context. Antigen unknown. This specimen belongs to a study of T-cell memory formation after mild COVID-19. Study-wide results and limits: Some responding clones appeared in pre-infection memory, suggesting cross-reactive memory joined.

The V and J ends lost 4 bases and 6 bases, in that order; junction bases with no gene match: 12. The CDR3 runs 16 residues. The V gene's germline CDR1 is LNHDA and CDR2 SQIVND (reference sequence). MiXCR, applied by TCRdb to the 5' RACE reads, yields one record per CDR3 protein. The sample lists 550,000 to 650,000 distinct CDR3 sequences, 17% occurring once. Sequenced input: PBMCs or a T cell subset sorted from them (not recorded which). The V and J genes are TRBV19 and TRBJ2-7; 10 bases map to TRBD2. This TCR derives from an adult woman who had mild COVID-19 (a few samples of this study predate the infection). Cell type and time point are not known. The CDR3 sequence: CASSTSIAGGKGEQYF. The DNA of the CDR3 is TGTGCCAGTAGTACATCAATAGCGGGAGGAAAGGGCGAGCAGTACTTC.